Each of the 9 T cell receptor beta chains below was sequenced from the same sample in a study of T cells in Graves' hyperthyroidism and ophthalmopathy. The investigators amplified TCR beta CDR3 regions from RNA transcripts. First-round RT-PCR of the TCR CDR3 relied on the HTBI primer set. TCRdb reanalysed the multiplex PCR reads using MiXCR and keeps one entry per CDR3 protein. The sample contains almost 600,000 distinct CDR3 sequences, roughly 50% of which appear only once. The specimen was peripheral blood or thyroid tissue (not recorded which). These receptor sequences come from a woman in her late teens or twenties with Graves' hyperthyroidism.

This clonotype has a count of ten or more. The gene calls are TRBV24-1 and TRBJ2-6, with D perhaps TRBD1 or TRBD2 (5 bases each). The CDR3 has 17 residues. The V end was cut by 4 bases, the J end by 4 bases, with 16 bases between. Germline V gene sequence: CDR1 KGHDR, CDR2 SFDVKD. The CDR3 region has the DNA TGTGCCACCAGTGACCACGACGGGGCAGCAGGGGCCAACGTCCTGACTTTC. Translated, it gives CATSDHDGAAGANVLTF.

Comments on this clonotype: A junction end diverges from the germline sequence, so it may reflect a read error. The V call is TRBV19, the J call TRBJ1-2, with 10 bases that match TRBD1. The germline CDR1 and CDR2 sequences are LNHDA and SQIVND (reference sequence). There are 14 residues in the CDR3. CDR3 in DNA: TGCGCCAGCCGGATGACAGGGGGCATCTATGGCTACACCTTC. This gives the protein CASRMTGGIYGYTF.

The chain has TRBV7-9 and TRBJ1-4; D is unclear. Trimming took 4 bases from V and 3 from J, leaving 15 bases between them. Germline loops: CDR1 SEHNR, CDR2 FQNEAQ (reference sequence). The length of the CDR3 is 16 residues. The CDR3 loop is CASSSTPSVANEKLFF. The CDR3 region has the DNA TGTGCCAGCAGCTCAACTCCCAGTGTGGCTAATGAAAAACTGTTTTTT.

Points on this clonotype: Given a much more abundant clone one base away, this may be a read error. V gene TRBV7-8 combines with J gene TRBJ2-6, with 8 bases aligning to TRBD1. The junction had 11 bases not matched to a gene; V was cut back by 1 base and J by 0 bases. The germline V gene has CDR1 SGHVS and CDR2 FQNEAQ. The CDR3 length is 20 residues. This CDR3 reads CASSLVVVPGQASGANVLTF. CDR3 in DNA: TGTGCCAGCAGCTTAGTTGTGGTTCCGGGACAGGCCTCTGGGGCCAACGTCCTGACTTTC.

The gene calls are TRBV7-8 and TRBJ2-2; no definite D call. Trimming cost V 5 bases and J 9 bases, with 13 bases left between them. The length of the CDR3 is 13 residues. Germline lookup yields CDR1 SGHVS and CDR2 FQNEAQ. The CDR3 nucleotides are TGTGCCAGCAGCCAGAGGCCTAAGCGGGAGCTGTTTTTT. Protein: CASSQRPKRELFF.

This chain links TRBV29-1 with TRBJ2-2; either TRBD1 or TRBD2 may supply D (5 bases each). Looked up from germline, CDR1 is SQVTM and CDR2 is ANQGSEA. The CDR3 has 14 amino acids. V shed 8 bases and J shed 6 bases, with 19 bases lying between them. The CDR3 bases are TGCAGCAGTGACGGGGACGTGTTATCCGGGGAGCTGTTTTTT. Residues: CSSDGDVLSGELFF.

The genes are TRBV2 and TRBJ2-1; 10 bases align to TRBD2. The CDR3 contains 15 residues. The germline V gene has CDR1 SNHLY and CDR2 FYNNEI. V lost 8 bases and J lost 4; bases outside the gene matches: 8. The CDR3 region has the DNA TGTGCCAGCGGAGGTGGGACTAGCGAGTACAATGAGCAGTTCTTC. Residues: CASGGGTSEYNEQFF.

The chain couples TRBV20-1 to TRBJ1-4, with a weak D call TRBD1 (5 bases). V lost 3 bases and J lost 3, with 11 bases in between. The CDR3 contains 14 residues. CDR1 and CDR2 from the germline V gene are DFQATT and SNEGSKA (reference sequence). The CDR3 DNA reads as TGCAGTGCTAGGGCACCGGGGGCTAATGAAAAACTGTTTTTT. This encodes CSARAPGANEKLFF.

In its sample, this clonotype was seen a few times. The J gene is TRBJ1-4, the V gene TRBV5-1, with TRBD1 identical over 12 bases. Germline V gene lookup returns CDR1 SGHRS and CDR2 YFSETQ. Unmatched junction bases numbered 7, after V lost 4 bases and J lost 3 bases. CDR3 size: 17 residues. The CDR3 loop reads CASSRGQGASANEKLFF. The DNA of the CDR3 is TGCGCCAGCAGCCGGGGACAGGGGGCCTCAGCTAATGAAAAACTGTTTTTT.